What follows are 5 T cell receptor beta chains derived from one specimen sequenced in a study of long-term antiretroviral therapy in people with HIV. Investigators performed immunoSEQ version v3.0 at survey level. Here immunoSEQ multiplex PCR was the method, and the copy in TCRdb shows in-frame clones only, minus some. The sample has tens of thousands of clones, approximately 81% seen once. The sequenced sample was unsorted PBMCs, obtained 1.9 years after starting antiretroviral therapy. These receptor sequences come from a woman in her forties or fifties with HIV.

This rearrangement joins TRBV5-6 to TRBJ2-5, with 8 bases that match TRBD1. V lost 1 base to trimming and J lost 2 bases; unmatched junction nucleotides: 10. CDR3 length equals 17 residues. The V gene's germline CDR1 is SGHDT and CDR2 YYEEEE. CDR3 in amino acids: CASSLILGQGAQETQYF. CDR3 DNA sequence: TGTGCCAGCAGCTTGATTCTCGGACAGGGCGCTCAAGAGACCCAGTACTTC.

The rearrangement joins TRBV30 to TRBJ2-5, with 12 bases matching TRBD2. V dropped 1 base and J dropped 9; count of bases not matched to a gene: 9. Germline loops: CDR1 GTSNPN, CDR2 SVGIG (reference sequence). This CDR3 has 15 residues. Here the CDR3 DNA reads TGTGCCTGGAGTGGACTAGCGGGAGACCGAGTGGCCCAGTACTTC. It yields the protein CAWSGLAGDRVAQYF.

This chain connects TRBV5-1 to TRBJ2-7; D is possibly TRBD1 or TRBD2 (5 bases each). CDR1 and CDR2 from the germline V gene are SGHRS and YFSETQ. Trimming took 1 base from V and 0 from J, leaving 11 bases between them. This CDR3 is built from 15 residues. This chain's CDR3 is CASSLTGPPSYEQYF. The CDR3 DNA reads TGCGCCAGCAGCTTGACGGGGCCCCCCTCCTACGAGCAGTACTTC.

The chain has TRBV4-3 and TRBJ2-7; 7 bases map to TRBD1. This CDR3 spans 15 amino acids. The germline CDR1 and CDR2 sequences are LGHNA and YSLEER. Losses at the gene ends were 0 bases for V and 3 bases for J; bases not matched to a gene: 5. Here the CDR3 DNA reads TGCGCCAGCAGCCAAGAGCCGGGACAGAGCTACGAGCAGTACTTC. Protein sequence: CASSQEPGQSYEQYF.

V is TRBV7-9 and J is TRBJ1-2; D gene ambiguous. The CDR3 contains 14 residues. Germline CDR1 is SEHNR and CDR2 is FQNEAQ (reference sequence). Trimming removed 6 bases from V and 8 bases from J, with 19 bases in between. Written as DNA, the CDR3 is TGTGCCAGCAGGAACCGATCCATCGGGGAAGGCTACACCTTC. This sequence encodes CASRNRSIGEGYTF. Together with reference TRBV7-9 and TRBJ1-2, the CDR3 gives the full variable domain: DTGVSQNPRHKITKRGQNVTFRCDPISEHNRLYWYRQTLGQGPEFLTYFQNEAQLEKSRLLSDRFSAERPKGSFSTLEIQRTEQGDSAMYLCASRNRSIGEGYTFGSGTRLTVV.